The TCR beta chain under discussion was sequenced for a study of CD8+CD57+ T cells in acquired aplastic anemia. About the research overall: Mean yield of DNA from sorted CD4+ and CD8+ cells was roughly 3.4 ug.

The template used for profiling TCR beta VDJ and CDR3 was genomic DNA. TCRdb fed the reads into MiXCR, producing one record per CDR3 protein. The table has 210,000 or so distinct CDR3 sequences, roughly 50% seen once. General observations from the study: Patients and controls shared under 35 CD8+ CDR3 sequences, highly expressed in patients.

CD8+CD57+ cell expansion had been shown by flow cytometry in patients chosen for sequencing. Among the patients, none had received any therapy at the time of blood sampling. The germline CDR1 and CDR2 sequences are SGHRS and YFSETQ. Between the trimmed V and J ends, which lost 0 bases and 3 bases, there was a span of 20 bases. The CDR3 length is 18 residues. This clonotype was detected ten times or more. Its antigen is currently unknown. Sequencing was carried out using sorted CD4+, CD8+, or CD8+CD57+ T cells (not recorded which) from PBMCs. This TCR was sampled from a human donor with aplastic anemia. This chain uses TRBV5-1 with TRBJ2-3; the D gene is possibly TRBD2 (6 bases). The CDR3 region is CASSLDPTLWSGTDTQYF. DNA for the CDR3: TGCGCCAGCAGCTTGGATCCTACCCTCTGGAGCGGGACAGATACGCAGTATTTT.